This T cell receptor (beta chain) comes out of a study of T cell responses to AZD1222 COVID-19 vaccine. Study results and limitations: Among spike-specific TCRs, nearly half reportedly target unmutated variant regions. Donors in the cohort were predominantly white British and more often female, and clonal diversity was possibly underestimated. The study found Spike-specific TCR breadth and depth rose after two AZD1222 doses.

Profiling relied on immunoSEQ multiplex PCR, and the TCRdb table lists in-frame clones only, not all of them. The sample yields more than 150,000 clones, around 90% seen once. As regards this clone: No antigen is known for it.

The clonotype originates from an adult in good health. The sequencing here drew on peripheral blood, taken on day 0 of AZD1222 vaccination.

CDR3 amino acids: CASSIQGFNTEAFF. The CDR3 DNA sequence: TGTGCCAGCAGTATACAGGGATTCAACACTGAAGCTTTCTTT. The rearrangement uses TRBV28 and TRBJ1-1, with a weak D call TRBD1 (6 bases). Trimming removed 5 bases from V and 2 bases from J, with 12 bases in between. The germline CDR1 and CDR2 sequences are MDHEN and SYDVKM. The CDR3 loop spans 14 amino acids.